This TCR beta chain was sequenced in a study of cytomegalovirus exposure and HLA in healthy donors. 60 Vbeta and 13 Jbeta primers were used in PCR. Only in-frame clones appear in the TCRdb table, and some are missing; sequencing was by immunoSEQ multiplex PCR. The sample shows around 140,000 clones, roughly 9% of them seen only once. With 5 bases clipped from V and 3 bases from J, the junction kept 3 bases outside the gene matches. In germline, CDR1 is SGHRS, CDR2 YFSETQ. The CDR3 runs 14 residues. The chain is built from TRBV5-1 and TRBJ1-2; 11 bases align to TRBD1. The sample was PBMCs. This clonotype was obtained from a middle-aged woman in good health and CMV-seropositive. Here the CDR3 reads CASSWDRGYYGYTF. As DNA, the CDR3 is TGCGCCAGCAGTTGGGACAGGGGGTACTATGGCTACACCTTC. The whole variable domain, remainder taken from reference TRBV5-1 and TRBJ1-2, is KAGVTQTPRYLIKTRGQQVTLSCSPISGHRSVSWYQQTPGQGLQFLFEYFSETQRNKGNFPGRFSGRQFSNSRSEMNVSTLELGDSALYLCASSWDRGYYGYTFGSGTRLTVV.